Below are 17 T cell receptor beta chains sequenced from a single sample in a study of response to subunit inactivated influenza vaccine. TCRdb called the RT-PCR reads again in MiXCR, with one record for every CDR3 protein. Of 250,000 to 350,000 distinct CDR3 sequences listed, around 20% are singletons. Sequenced material: PBMCs from blood, taken roughly 20 months after vaccination. The receptor set was obtained from a man between 50 and 70 years old who received an inactivated influenza vaccine.

In its sample, this clonotype was seen a few times. The chain links TRBV18 to TRBJ1-3, with D unclear. CDR3 length: 17 residues. Germline V gene sequence: CDR1 KGHSH, CDR2 LQKENI. Trimming removed 1 base from V and 0 bases from J, with 13 bases in between. Here the CDR3 reads CASSPQWLPASGNTIYF. The CDR3 nucleotides are TGTGCCAGCTCACCACAATGGCTCCCGGCCTCTGGAAACACCATATATTTT.

The rearrangement links TRBV18 to TRBJ1-5, with D perhaps TRBD1 (5 bases). Trimming shortened V by 2 bases and J by 6 bases, and 11 bases separated the two germline ends. Germline loops: CDR1 KGHSH, CDR2 LQKENI. The CDR3 covers 14 residues. CDR3: CASSPTNRIQPQHF. CDR3 bases: TGTGCCAGCTCACCAACGAACAGGATTCAGCCCCAGCATTTT. Drawing the rest from reference TRBV18 and TRBJ1-5, the complete variable domain is NAGVMQNPRHLVRRRGQEARLRCSPMKGHSHVYWYRQLPEEGLKFMVYLQKENIIDESGMPKERFSAEFPKEGPSILRIQQVVRGDSAAYFCASSPTNRIQPQHFGDGTRLSIL.

V is TRBV11-2 and J is TRBJ1-4, with D unresolved. Trimming left V 4 bases short and J 4 bases short, with 16 bases between. Germline values: CDR1 SGHAT, CDR2 FQNNGV. The length of the CDR3 is 16 residues. This CDR3 is CASSSGLGRLNEKLFF. CDR3 nucleotides: TGTGCCAGCAGCTCGGGGTTAGGCAGGCTTAATGAAAAACTGTTTTTT.

This clonotype was seen ten or more times. The J gene is TRBJ1-5, the V gene TRBV2; D remains unclear. The germline V gene has CDR1 SNHLY and CDR2 FYNNEI. The ends were cut back, 6 bases at V and 7 bases at J, with 19 bases in the middle. The CDR3 length is 15 residues. CDR3 in amino acids: CASSAELKAGQPQHF. The DNA for the CDR3 is TGTGCCAGCAGCGCGGAGCTTAAAGCGGGACAGCCCCAGCATTTT.

The rearrangement joins TRBV4-3 to TRBJ2-2, with TRBD1 matching over 8 bases. The ends lost 1 base at V and 8 bases at J; junction bases unmatched: 9. The length of the CDR3 is 16 residues. Germline lookup yields CDR1 LGHNA and CDR2 YSLEER. CDR3 coding DNA: TGCGCCAGCAGCCAAGGCCCCAGGGGGCTAAGAGGGGAGCTGTTTTTT. Protein: CASSQGPRGLRGELFF.

The rearrangement uses TRBV6-1 and TRBJ1-4; D unresolved. Trimming shortened V by 6 bases and J by 4 bases, and 12 bases separated the two germline ends. Germline CDR1 reads MNHNS; CDR2 reads SASEGT. This CDR3 contains 14 residues. As DNA, the CDR3 is TGTGCCAGCAGAGGACCGACCCTTAATGAAAAACTGTTTTTT. Translated: CASRGPTLNEKLFF.

The rearrangement links TRBV27 to TRBJ1-1; D perhaps matches TRBD1 (6 bases). The CDR3 totals 15 residues. From germline, CDR1 is MNHEY and CDR2 SMNVEV (reference sequence). V was shortened by 0 bases and J by 5 bases, with 13 bases between the two germline ends. The DNA for the CDR3 is TGTGCCAGCAGTTTATCGGGGGCAGGGAGAACTGAAGCTTTCTTT. It encodes CASSLSGAGRTEAFF.

At least ten counts were recorded for this clonotype. CDR3 region: CASSQEVAFNEKLFF. CDR3 in DNA: TGTGCCAGCAGCCAAGAGGTGGCTTTTAATGAAAAACTGTTTTTT. This chain joins TRBV14 and TRBJ1-4; no firm D call. Germline V lookup: CDR1 SGHDN, CDR2 FVKESK. CDR3 size: 15 residues. Trimming left V 0 bases short and J 4 bases short, with 9 bases between.

This clonotype was found a few times. The rearrangement uses TRBV6-5 and TRBJ2-5, with D perhaps assigned TRBD1 or TRBD2 (5 bases each). Germline CDR1 is MNHEY and CDR2 is SVGAGI. The CDR3 contains 14 residues. V was trimmed by 0 bases and J by 5 bases, leaving 10 bases between them. Written as DNA, the CDR3 is TGTGCCAGCAGTTACTCCAGGGACGGGGAGACCCAGTACTTC. Protein: CASSYSRDGETQYF.

The chain links TRBV4-1 to TRBJ2-1; TRBD2 agrees at 11 bases. The ends lost 4 bases at V and 10 bases at J; junction bases unmatched: 9. Germline CDR1 MGHRA, CDR2 YSYEKL. CDR3 length: 15 amino acids. The CDR3 sequence is CASSLNSGRADEQFF. CDR3 bases: TGCGCCAGCAGCCTAAATAGCGGGAGGGCGGACGAGCAGTTCTTC.

CDR3 loop: CAWSSRGMNTEAFF. The CDR3 DNA reads as TGTGCCTGGAGTTCCAGGGGGATGAACACTGAAGCTTTCTTT. This chain uses TRBV30 with TRBJ1-1; 7 bases are a match to TRBD1. Germline lookup yields CDR1 GTSNPN and CDR2 SVGIG (reference sequence). The CDR3 loop spans 14 amino acids. After removal of 2 bases from V and 0 bases from J, the junction contained 3 bases not matched to a gene.

The rearrangement joins TRBV12-3 or TRBV12-4 to TRBJ1-2; unclear D gene. CDR3 size: 13 residues. V was shortened by 7 bases and J by 8 bases, with 17 bases between the two germline ends. The CDR3 nucleotides read TGTGCCAGCACCCAAGTTATCAGTGGAGGCTACACCTTC. Protein sequence: CASTQVISGGYTF.

CDR3 sequence reads: CASSQVNLGTKGTQYF. The CDR3 coding sequence is TGTGCCAGCAGCCAAGTTAACCTTGGGACCAAAGGTACGCAGTATTTT. The chain employs TRBV14 and TRBJ2-3; D may match TRBD1 or TRBD2 (5 bases each). V gave up 1 base and J gave up 8 bases, with 19 bases separating them. The CDR3 sequence is 16 residues long. Germline CDR1 and CDR2: SGHDN and FVKESK.

The chain links TRBV18 to TRBJ2-1; 7 positions agree with TRBD2. Germline trimming cut 3 bases from V and 10 bases from J; bases unmatched to any gene: 0. The CDR3 spans 11 residues. Germline lookup yields CDR1 KGHSH and CDR2 LQKENI. Here the CDR3 reads CASSPGGEQFF. CDR3 coding DNA: TGTGCCAGCTCACCGGGAGGGGAGCAGTTCTTC.

This clonotype was observed a handful of times. The chain combines TRBV10-3 with TRBJ1-5; 7 bases are a match to TRBD1. The CDR3 sequence is 15 residues long. The germline CDR1 and CDR2 sequences are ENHRY and SYGVKD. V gave up 8 bases and J gave up 3 bases; unmatched junction bases: 10. This CDR3 is CAIRAGTEINQPQHF. The CDR3 DNA reads TGTGCCATCCGTGCCGGGACAGAGATCAATCAGCCCCAGCATTTT.

This clonotype was seen a handful of times. The V and J genes are TRBV7-8 and TRBJ2-2, with 7 bases that match TRBD1. Germline CDR1 SGHVS, CDR2 FQNEAQ. V gave up 9 bases and J gave up 7 bases; unmatched junction bases: 8. This CDR3 is 13 amino acids long. CDR3 in DNA: TGTGCCAGTTACAGGGGTGGTAGCGGGGAGCTGTTTTTT. This encodes CASYRGGSGELFF.

The chain combines TRBV12-3 or TRBV12-4 with TRBJ2-3; 7 nucleotides align to TRBD2. CDR3 length: 12 residues. With 6 bases clipped from V and 5 bases from J, the junction kept 2 bases outside the gene matches. The CDR3 DNA follows: TGTGCCAGCAGCCTAGCGGAAGATACGCAGTATTTT. Encoded protein: CASSLAEDTQYF.